These 16 T cell receptor beta chains were all obtained from the same sample, sequenced in a study of vaccination effects on CD4 cells after COVID-19. Scientists isolated CD4+ T cells after an approximately 10-day culture period ended. Using immunoSEQ multiplex PCR, the repertoire was profiled, and TCRdb retains in-frame clones only, with some absent. The sample has 20,000 to 25,000 clones, roughly 73% seen once. Their antigens remain unidentified. Sequenced here: CD4+ T cells from PBMCs cultured without peptide, sampled before COVID-19 vaccination. Source of these receptors: a human donor who received a COVID-19 vaccine.

The V call is TRBV6-5, the J call TRBJ1-2, with D hard to call. The V gene's germline CDR1 is MNHEY and CDR2 SVGAGI. The CDR3 covers 12 residues. V gave up 6 bases and J gave up 3 bases, with 8 bases separating them. CDR3 bases: TGTGCCAGCAGGTTCGTTGACTATGGCTACACCTTC. Residues: CASRFVDYGYTF.

This chain joins TRBV6-2 or TRBV6-3 and TRBJ2-5; 9 bases match TRBD1. Trimming removed 5 bases from V and 5 bases from J; junction bases left unmatched: 6. Germline V gives CDR1 MNHEY, CDR2 SVGEGT. The length of the CDR3 is 14 residues. CDR3: CASSRTGVFETQYF. CDR3 DNA: TGTGCCAGCAGTAGGACAGGGGTGTTTGAGACCCAGTACTTC.

The chain couples TRBV3-1 (or the pseudogene TRBV3-2) to TRBJ1-2; possibly TRBD1 for D (5 bases). Germline V gene lookup returns CDR1 LGHDT and CDR2 YNNKEL (reference sequence). Trimming pared 3 bases from V and 2 bases from J, leaving 16 bases between. The CDR3 has 16 amino acids. This CDR3 is CASSHYGGRGNYGYTF. DNA of the CDR3: TGTGCCAGCAGCCACTACGGAGGGCGGGGGAACTATGGCTACACCTTC.

The V gene is TRBV6-5, the J gene TRBJ2-2, with D perhaps matching TRBD1 (5 bases). Germline CDR1 reads MNHEY; CDR2 reads SVGAGI. The germline V and J ends were trimmed by 4 bases and 6 bases, with 12 bases remaining between them. The CDR3 runs 14 residues. The CDR3 loop reads CASSFRQISGELFF. CDR3 sequence (DNA): TGTGCCAGCAGTTTCCGACAGATATCCGGGGAGCTGTTTTTT.

The chain recombines TRBV20-1 with TRBJ1-5, with D unclear. CDR3 length: 18 amino acids. Germline loops: CDR1 DFQATT, CDR2 SNEGSKA (reference sequence). Trimming removed 3 bases from V and 0 bases from J, with 21 bases in between. The CDR3 nucleotides are TGCAGTGCTAGTTCCACGGACGGCATCCTTCATAGCAATCAGCCCCAGCATTTT. Translation gives CSASSTDGILHSNQPQHF.

The chain combines TRBV2 with TRBJ1-5; perhaps TRBD1 as D (6 bases). The CDR3 is made up of 13 amino acids. Trimming shortened V by 8 bases and J by 9 bases, and 17 bases separated the two germline ends. Germline V gives CDR1 SNHLY, CDR2 FYNNEI. CDR3 nucleotides: TGTGCCAGCGGGGCCCGGGGGCAGGGGCCCCAGCATTTT. It codes for CASGARGQGPQHF.

V and J are TRBV9 and TRBJ2-1; 15 bases fit TRBD2. V shed 4 bases, J shed 1 base, and the junction held 6 bases outside the gene matches. CDR1 and CDR2 (germline): SGDLS, YYNGEE. The CDR3 loop spans 18 amino acids. The CDR3 loop is CASSRTSGRAFSYNEQFF. Here the CDR3 DNA reads TGTGCCAGCAGCAGGACTAGCGGGAGGGCCTTTTCCTACAATGAGCAGTTCTTC.

In DNA, the CDR3 is TGCGCCAGCGAAGGCTCTGGAAACACCATATATTTT. This sequence encodes CASEGSGNTIYF. J is TRBJ1-3 and V is TRBV10-2; D remains unclear. Per germline, CDR1 WSHSY and CDR2 SAAADI. Trimming left V 8 bases short and J 0 bases short, with 5 bases between. There are 12 residues in the CDR3.

The rearrangement joins TRBV29-1 to TRBJ2-3; possibly TRBD2 for D (5 bases). This CDR3 comprises 14 residues. Germline loops: CDR1 SQVTM, CDR2 ANQGSEA. Between the trimmed V and J ends, which lost 3 bases and 0 bases, there was a span of 10 bases. In nucleotides, the CDR3 is TGCAGCGTTGATACGGGGAACAGCACAGATACGCAGTATTTT. Its protein product is CSVDTGNSTDTQYF.

The chain carries TRBV5-6 and TRBJ1-6, with TRBD1 matching over 11 bases. Trimming removed 3 bases from V and 8 bases from J; junction bases left unmatched: 1. CDR3 length: 14 residues. Looked up from germline, CDR1 is SGHDT and CDR2 is YYEEEE. The CDR3 protein is CASSWGQGDSPLHF. In DNA form, the CDR3 reads TGTGCCAGCAGCTGGGGACAGGGGGATTCACCCCTCCACTTT.

This rearrangement joins TRBV11-2 to TRBJ2-3, with TRBD2 matching over 9 bases. CDR1 is SGHAT and CDR2 is FQNNGV in the germline V gene. This CDR3 has 19 residues. With V trimmed by 6 bases and J by 0 bases, 16 bases remained unmatched. The CDR3: CASRFRPFAGGFSTDTQYF. The DNA for the CDR3 is TGTGCCAGCAGGTTTCGACCTTTTGCGGGGGGGTTTAGCACAGATACGCAGTATTTT.

The V call is TRBV6-2 or TRBV6-3, the J call TRBJ2-7, with no clear D. V gave up 2 bases and J gave up 6 bases, with 8 bases separating them. Germline V CDR1 and CDR2: MNHEY, SVGEGT. The CDR3 consists of 12 residues. As DNA, the CDR3 is TGTGCCAGCAGTTACAGCATCCGCGAGCAGTACTTC. Translated: CASSYSIREQYF.

In this sample, this clone turned up a few times. The CDR3 spells CASSSGASTDTQYF. The CDR3 DNA is TGTGCCAGCAGCTCCGGGGCGAGCACAGATACGCAGTATTTT. The chain links TRBV7-3 to TRBJ2-3; D is possibly TRBD1 or TRBD2 (5 bases each). The CDR3 length is 14 residues. Germline V gene sequence: CDR1 SGHTA, CDR2 FQGTGA. Trimming stripped 4 bases from V and 0 bases from J, with 8 bases between.

This clone was picked up a small number of times. The gene calls are TRBV15 and TRBJ2-6; no definite D call. V was trimmed by 3 bases and J by 3 bases, leaving 12 bases between them. The CDR3 extends over 16 amino acids. CDR1 is LNHNV, CDR2 YYDKDF, per germline (reference sequence). CDR3 residues: CATSSGRYVGANVLTF. In nucleotides, the CDR3 is TGTGCCACCAGCAGTGGACGGTACGTTGGGGCCAACGTCCTGACTTTC.

Only a few counts were recorded for this clone. The chain employs TRBV30 and TRBJ1-5; a possible D gene is TRBD1 (6 bases). Germline CDR1 GTSNPN, CDR2 SVGIG (reference sequence). The germline V and J ends were trimmed by 3 bases and 4 bases, with 10 bases remaining between them. The CDR3 is made up of 13 amino acids. The CDR3 loop is CAWSFDRNQPQHF. The DNA of the CDR3 is TGTGCCTGGAGCTTTGACAGGAATCAGCCCCAGCATTTT.

This rearrangement joins TRBV28 to TRBJ1-6; possibly TRBD1 for D (6 bases). CDR1 is MDHEN, CDR2 SYDVKM, per germline. The ends were cut back, 6 bases at V and 5 bases at J, with 14 bases in the middle. CDR3 size: 15 residues. The CDR3 nucleotides are TGTGCCAGCAGCTCCACAACAGGGAATAATTCACCCCTCCACTTT. The encoded protein is CASSSTTGNNSPLHF.